Below are 4 T cell receptor beta chains sequenced from a single sample in a study of beta chain features in type 1 diabetes. Findings and limits, study-wide: TCRB CDR3s were moderately but significantly shorter in Type 1 diabetes patients in all four CD4+ subsets.

Their cognate antigens are unknown. Sequenced material consisted of expressed TCRB transcripts (all of the isolated RNA was reverse transcribed). Libraries were prepared by immunoSEQ multiplex PCR; TCRdb keeps only in-frame clonotypes and omits some of them. The table shows a few hundred thousand clones, with roughly a tenth occurring only once. The sample comprised central memory CD4+ T cells from blood. The receptors shown here come from a man younger than 45 with type 1 diabetes.

This clone was picked up many times. The chain joins TRBV28 to TRBJ1-1, with 7 bases that match TRBD1. The V gene end was trimmed by 5 bases and the J gene end by 8 bases; junction bases not matched to a gene: 8. CDR3 size: 13 residues. Germline CDR1 reads MDHEN; CDR2 reads SYDVKM. The CDR3 sequence is CASSPIGTVEAFF. Written as DNA, the CDR3 is TGTGCCAGCAGTCCAATTGGGACAGTGGAAGCTTTCTTT.

This clone was seen only a few times. V gene TRBV7-8 combines with J gene TRBJ2-3, with 8 bases fitting TRBD2. Trimming took 1 base from V and 3 from J; bases not matched to a gene: 6. Germline V CDR1 and CDR2: SGHVS, FQNEAQ. The CDR3 runs 16 residues. CDR3 nucleotide sequence: TGTGCCAGCAGCTTAGGCCCAGCGGGAGCGACAGATACGCAGTATTTT. Its protein product is CASSLGPAGATDTQYF.

The chain couples TRBV10-3 to TRBJ1-1; 7 nucleotides line up with TRBD1. Trimming cost V 10 bases and J 5 bases; bases outside gene matches: 10. CDR3 length equals 13 residues. Germline V lookup: CDR1 ENHRY, CDR2 SYGVKD. Written as DNA, the CDR3 is TGTGCCAGCAGCTCGACAGGGTGGACTGAAGCTTTCTTT. It encodes CASSSTGWTEAFF.

Comment on this clone: This specimen includes other DNA sequences encoding the same CDR3. The rearrangement links TRBV27 to TRBJ1-4; TRBD1 aligns across 7 bases. The CDR3 runs 14 residues. J lost 4 bases, V lost 2 bases, and 1 base had no gene match. CDR1 and CDR2 (germline): MNHEY, SMNVEV (reference sequence). The CDR3: CASSLGDSNEKLFF. DNA for the CDR3: TGTGCCAGCAGTTTAGGGGACAGTAATGAAAAACTGTTTTTT. Filled out from reference TRBV27 and TRBJ1-4, the complete variable domain reads EAQVTQNPRYLITVTGKKLTVTCSQNMNHEYMSWYRQDPGLGLRQIYYSMNVEVTDKGDVPEGYKVSRKEKRNFPLILESPSPNQTSLYFCASSLGDSNEKLFFGSGTQLSVL.